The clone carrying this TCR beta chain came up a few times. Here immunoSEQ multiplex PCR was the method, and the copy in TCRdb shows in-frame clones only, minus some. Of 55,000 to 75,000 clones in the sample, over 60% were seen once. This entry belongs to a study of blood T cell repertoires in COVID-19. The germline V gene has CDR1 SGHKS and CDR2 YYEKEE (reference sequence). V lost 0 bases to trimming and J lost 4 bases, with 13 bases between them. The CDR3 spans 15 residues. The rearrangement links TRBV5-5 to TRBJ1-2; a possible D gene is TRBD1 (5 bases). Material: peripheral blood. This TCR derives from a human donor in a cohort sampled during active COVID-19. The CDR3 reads CASSLVPGWSYGYTF. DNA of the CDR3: TGTGCCAGCAGCTTGGTGCCAGGGTGGAGCTATGGCTACACCTTC.